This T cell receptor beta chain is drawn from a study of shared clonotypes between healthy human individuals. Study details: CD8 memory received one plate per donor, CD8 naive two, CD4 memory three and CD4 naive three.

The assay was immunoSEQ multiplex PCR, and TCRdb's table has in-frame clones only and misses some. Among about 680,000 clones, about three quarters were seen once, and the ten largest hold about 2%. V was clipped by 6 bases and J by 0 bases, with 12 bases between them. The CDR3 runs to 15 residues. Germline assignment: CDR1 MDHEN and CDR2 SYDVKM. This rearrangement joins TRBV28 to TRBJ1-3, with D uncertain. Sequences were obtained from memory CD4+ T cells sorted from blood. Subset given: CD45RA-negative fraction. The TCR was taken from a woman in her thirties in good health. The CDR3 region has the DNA TGTGCCAGCAGCCGCCGTCCGGTCTCTGGAAACACCATATATTTT. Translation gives CASSRRPVSGNTIYF.